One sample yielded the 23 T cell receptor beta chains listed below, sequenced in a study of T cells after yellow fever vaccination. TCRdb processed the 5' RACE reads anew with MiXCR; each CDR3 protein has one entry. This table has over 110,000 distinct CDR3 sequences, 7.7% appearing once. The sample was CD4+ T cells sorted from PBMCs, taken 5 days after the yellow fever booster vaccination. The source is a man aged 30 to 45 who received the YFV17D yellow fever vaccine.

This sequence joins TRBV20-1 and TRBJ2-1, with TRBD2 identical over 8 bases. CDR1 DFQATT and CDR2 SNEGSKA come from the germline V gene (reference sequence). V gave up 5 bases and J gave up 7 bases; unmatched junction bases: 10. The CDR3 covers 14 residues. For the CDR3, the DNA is TGCAGTGCTCCTCGGGAGGGCCCGTGGAATGAGCAGTTCTTC. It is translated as CSAPREGPWNEQFF.

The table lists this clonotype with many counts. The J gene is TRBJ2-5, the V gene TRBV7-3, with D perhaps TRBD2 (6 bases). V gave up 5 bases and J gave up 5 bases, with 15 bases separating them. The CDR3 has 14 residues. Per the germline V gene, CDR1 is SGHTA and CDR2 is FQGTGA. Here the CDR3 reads CASSQRLVKETQYF. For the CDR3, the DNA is TGTGCCAGCAGCCAGCGACTAGTTAAGGAGACCCAGTACTTC. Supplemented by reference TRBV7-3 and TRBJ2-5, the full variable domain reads GAGVSQTPSNKVTEKGKYVELRCDPISGHTALYWYRQSLGQGPEFLIYFQGTGAADDSGLPNDRFFAVRPEGSVSTLKIQRTERGDSAVYLCASSQRLVKETQYFGPGTRLLVL.

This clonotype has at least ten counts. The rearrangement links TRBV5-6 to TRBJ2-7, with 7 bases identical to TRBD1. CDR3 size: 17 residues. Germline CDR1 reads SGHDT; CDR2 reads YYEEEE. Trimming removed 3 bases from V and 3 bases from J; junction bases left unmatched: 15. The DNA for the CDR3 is TGTGCCAGCAGCTCGCCTTTACAGGGGTCTTCCCACTACGAGCAGTACTTC. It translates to CASSSPLQGSSHYEQYF. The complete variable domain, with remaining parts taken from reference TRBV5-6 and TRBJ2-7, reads DAGVTQSPTHLIKTRGQQVTLRCSPKSGHDTVSWYQQALGQGPQFIFQYYEEEERQRGNFPDRFSGHQFPNYSSELNVNALLLGDSALYLCASSSPLQGSSHYEQYFGPGTRLTVT.

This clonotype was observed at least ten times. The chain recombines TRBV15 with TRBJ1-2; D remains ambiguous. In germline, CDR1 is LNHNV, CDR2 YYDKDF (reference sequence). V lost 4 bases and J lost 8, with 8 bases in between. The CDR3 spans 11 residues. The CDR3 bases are TGTGCCACCAGCACAACTTGGGGCTACACCTTC. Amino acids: CATSTTWGYTF.

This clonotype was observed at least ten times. This chain's CDR3 is CASSPGPQREQYF. The DNA for the CDR3 is TGTGCCAGCAGCCCTGGCCCCCAACGGGAGCAGTACTTC. The V gene is TRBV7-2, the J gene TRBJ2-7; D uncertain. The CDR3 is 13 amino acids. Germline V gene sequence: CDR1 SGHTA, CDR2 FQGNSA. Trimming shortened V by 5 bases and J by 7 bases, and 15 bases separated the two germline ends.

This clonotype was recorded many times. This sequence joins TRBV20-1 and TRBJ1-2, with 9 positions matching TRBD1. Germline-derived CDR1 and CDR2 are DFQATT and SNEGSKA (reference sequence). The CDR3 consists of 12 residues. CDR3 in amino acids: CRGGQGIYGYTF. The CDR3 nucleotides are TGCAGGGGGGGACAGGGAATTTATGGCTACACCTTC.

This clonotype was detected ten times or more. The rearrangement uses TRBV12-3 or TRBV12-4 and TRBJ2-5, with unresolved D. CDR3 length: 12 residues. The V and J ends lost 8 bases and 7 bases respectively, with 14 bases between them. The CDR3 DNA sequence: TGTGCCAGCCGCTCGGGCCGGGCGACCCAGTACTTC. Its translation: CASRSGRATQYF.

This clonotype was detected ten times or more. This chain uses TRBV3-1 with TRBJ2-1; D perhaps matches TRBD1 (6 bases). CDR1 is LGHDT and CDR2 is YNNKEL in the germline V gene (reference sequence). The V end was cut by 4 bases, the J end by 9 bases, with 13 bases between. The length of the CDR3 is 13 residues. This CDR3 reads CASSPLQGGEQFF. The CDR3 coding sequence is TGTGCCAGCAGCCCTCTACAGGGCGGTGAGCAGTTCTTC.

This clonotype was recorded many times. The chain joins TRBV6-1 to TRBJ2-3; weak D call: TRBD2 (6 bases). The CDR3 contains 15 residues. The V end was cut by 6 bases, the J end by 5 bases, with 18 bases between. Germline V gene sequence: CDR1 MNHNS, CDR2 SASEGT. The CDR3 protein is CASRGPPGVRDTQYF. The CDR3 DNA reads TGTGCCAGCAGGGGACCCCCGGGGGTCAGAGATACGCAGTATTTT.

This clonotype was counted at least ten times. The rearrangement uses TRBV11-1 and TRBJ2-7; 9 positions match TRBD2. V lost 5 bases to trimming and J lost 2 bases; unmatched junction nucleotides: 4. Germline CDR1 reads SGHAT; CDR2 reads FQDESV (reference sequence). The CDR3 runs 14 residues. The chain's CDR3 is CASSISGGPYEQYF. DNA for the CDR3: TGTGCCAGCAGCATTAGCGGGGGACCCTACGAGCAGTACTTC.

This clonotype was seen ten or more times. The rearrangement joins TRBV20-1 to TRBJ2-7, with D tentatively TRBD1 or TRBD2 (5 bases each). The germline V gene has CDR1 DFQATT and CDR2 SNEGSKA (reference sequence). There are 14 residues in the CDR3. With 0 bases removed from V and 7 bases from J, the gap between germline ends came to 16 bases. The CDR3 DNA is TGCAGTGCTAGAGATCCCCGGGGCTCGGGTGAGCAGTACTTC. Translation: CSARDPRGSGEQYF.

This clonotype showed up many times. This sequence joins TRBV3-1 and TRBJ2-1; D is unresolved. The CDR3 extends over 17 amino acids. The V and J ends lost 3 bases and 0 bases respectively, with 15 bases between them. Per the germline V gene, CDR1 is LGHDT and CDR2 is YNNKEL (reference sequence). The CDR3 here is CASSHLAPSSSYNEQFF. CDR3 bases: TGTGCCAGCAGCCACTTAGCTCCCAGTAGCTCCTACAATGAGCAGTTCTTC.

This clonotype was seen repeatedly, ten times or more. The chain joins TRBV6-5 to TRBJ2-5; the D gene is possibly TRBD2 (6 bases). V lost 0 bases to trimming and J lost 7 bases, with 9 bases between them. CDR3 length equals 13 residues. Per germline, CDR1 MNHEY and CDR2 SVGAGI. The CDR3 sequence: CASSYSWDSTQYF. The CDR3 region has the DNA TGTGCCAGCAGTTACTCGTGGGACTCGACCCAGTACTTC.

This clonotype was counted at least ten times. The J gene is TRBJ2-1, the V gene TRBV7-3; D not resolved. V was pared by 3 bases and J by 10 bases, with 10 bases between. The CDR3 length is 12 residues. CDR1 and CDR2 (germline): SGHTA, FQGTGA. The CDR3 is CASSLPPGEQFF. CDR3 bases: TGTGCCAGCAGCTTGCCCCCTGGGGAGCAGTTCTTC.

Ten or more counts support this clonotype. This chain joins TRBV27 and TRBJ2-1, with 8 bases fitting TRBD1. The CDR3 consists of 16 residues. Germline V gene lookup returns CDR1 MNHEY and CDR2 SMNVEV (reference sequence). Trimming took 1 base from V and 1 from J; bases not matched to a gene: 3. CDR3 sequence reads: CASSLWQGASYNEQFF. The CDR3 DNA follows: TGTGCCAGCAGTTTATGGCAGGGGGCGTCCTACAATGAGCAGTTCTTC.

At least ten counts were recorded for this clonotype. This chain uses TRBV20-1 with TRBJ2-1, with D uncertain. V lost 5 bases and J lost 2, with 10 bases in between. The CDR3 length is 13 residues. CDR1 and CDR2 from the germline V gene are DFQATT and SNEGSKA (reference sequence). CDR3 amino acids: CSAGKQTYNEQFF. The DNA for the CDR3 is TGCAGTGCTGGAAAGCAAACCTACAATGAGCAGTTCTTC.

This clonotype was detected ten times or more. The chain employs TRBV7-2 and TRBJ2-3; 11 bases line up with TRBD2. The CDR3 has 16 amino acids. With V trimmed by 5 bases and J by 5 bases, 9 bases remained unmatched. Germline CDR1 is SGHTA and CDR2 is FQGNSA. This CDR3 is CASSRFSGRGGDTQYF. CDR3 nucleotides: TGTGCCAGCAGCCGATTTAGCGGGAGGGGAGGAGATACGCAGTATTTT.

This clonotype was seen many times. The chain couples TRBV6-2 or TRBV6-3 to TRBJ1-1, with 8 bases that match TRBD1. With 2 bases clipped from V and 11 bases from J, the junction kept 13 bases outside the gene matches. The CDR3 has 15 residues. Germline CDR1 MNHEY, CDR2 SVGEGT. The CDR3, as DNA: TGTGCCAGCAGTTACGTGCCAGGGGGCGGATCGTCGGCTTTCTTT. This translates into CASSYVPGGGSSAFF.

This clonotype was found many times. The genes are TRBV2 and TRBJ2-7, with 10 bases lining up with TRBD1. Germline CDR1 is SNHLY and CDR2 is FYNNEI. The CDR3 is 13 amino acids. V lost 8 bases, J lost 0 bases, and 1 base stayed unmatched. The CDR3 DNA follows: TGTGCCAGCGGACAGGGGGACTCCTACGAGCAGTACTTC. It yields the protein CASGQGDSYEQYF.

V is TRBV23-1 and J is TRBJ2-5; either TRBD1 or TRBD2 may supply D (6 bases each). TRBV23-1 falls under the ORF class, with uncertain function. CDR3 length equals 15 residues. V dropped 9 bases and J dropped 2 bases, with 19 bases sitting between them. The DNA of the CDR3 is TGCGCCAGTACGATCGGGGGCCACGGACAAGAGACCCAGTACTTC. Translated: CASTIGGHGQETQYF.

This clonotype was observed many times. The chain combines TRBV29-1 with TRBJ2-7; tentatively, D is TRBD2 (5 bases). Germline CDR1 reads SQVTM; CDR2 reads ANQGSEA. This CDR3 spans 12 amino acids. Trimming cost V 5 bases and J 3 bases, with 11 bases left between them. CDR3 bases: TGCAGCGTTACAGTACGGGGCTACGAGCAGTACTTC. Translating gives CSVTVRGYEQYF.

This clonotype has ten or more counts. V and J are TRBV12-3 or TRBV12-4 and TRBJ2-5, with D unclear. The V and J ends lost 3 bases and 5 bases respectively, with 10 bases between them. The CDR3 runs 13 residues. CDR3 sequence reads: CASSLGWKETQYF. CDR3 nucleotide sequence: TGTGCCAGCAGTTTGGGGTGGAAGGAGACCCAGTACTTC.

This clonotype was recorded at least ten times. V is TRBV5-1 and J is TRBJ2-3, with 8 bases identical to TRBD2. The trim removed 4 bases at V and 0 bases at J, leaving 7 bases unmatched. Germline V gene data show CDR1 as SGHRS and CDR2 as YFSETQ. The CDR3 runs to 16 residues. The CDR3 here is CASSGAAGVSTDTQYF. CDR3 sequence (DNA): TGCGCCAGCAGCGGGGCAGCGGGAGTAAGCACAGATACGCAGTATTTT.